The TCR beta chain described here comes from a study of blood T cells in healthy people across ages (dated by TCRdb to the mid-2010s). In the study overall: In model experiments, template switching captured about one uniquely barcoded TCR beta cDNA molecule for every two T cells. To track age-related changes in TCR beta repertoire diversity, the study relied on deep sequencing normalized with unique cDNA molecular identifiers. Donors were grouped into four age groups: young (average 16 years), middle-aged (about 40), aged (62) and long-lived (around 82). To avoid experimental bias, donors of different ages were randomly spread across the sequencing lanes. For two donors (one aged 18 to 29 and one aged 80 or older), the study analyzed two additional independent replicas of 1 million unique cDNA reads from the same blood draw.

The approximately 41 donors, aged about 6 to 95 years, were systemically healthy Caucasian individuals from Russia. Each donor gave around 9.8 milliliters of peripheral blood, collected into EDTA-treated Vacutainer tubes. Ficoll-Paque density-gradient centrifugation was used to isolate PBMCs, with at least 6.5 million per sample. Total RNA, at least 6 micrograms per sample, was extracted from PBMCs with Trizol reagent. For every donor, flow cytometry on a PBMC aliquot measured the percentage of naive CD45RAhigh/CD27high T cells. The CDR1 and CDR2 encoded by the germline V gene are SGDLS and YYNGEE. The CDR3, cysteine through phenylalanine, is 15 amino acids long. The read is trimmed to its CDR3 DNA, 45 bases read in frame from base 1. To note about this clonotype: Its antigen has not been determined. No clone much larger than this one lies a single base away; base qualities are absent.

The investigation overall reported the following: Estimates of total diversity based on one million sequenced T cells were considered lower bounds and underestimates. Donor CMV infection status was unknown, potentially confounding age-related changes in expanded clonotypes. The percentage of naive T cells measured by flow cytometry correlated strongly with observed TCR beta diversity. Since profiling was done on bulk unsorted PBMCs, naive and antigen-experienced compartments could not be conclusively compared. Compared with the aged group, the long-lived group had more naive CD4+ T cells, fewer expanded clones and increased TCR diversity, a pattern suggesting age selection. As age increased, observed TCR beta diversity per million T cells dropped in a roughly linear way, and a significant reduction was already evident by age about 40.

Library prep was done by 5' RACE. Sequencing relied on an Illumina HiSeq 2500. A second 7 to 11 cycle PCR used a sample-barcoded 5' primer and a J-beta primer mix. A unique molecular identifier was introduced onto each TCR beta cDNA molecule by a template-switch 5' adaptor carrying 12 random nucleotides. At least 2.5 million CDR3-containing paired-end reads were obtained from each sample. First-strand cDNA was synthesized from all RNA with the Mint cDNA synthesis kit, primed by a TRBC-specific oligonucleotide. Following uracil-DNA glycosylase treatment, a first 18-cycle PCR with universal primers M1SS and BC2_uni_R was performed on all cDNA. Processing in the source paper ran as follows. Each sample was normalized by randomly selecting 1 million high-quality reads, each carrying a distinct molecular identifier. Instead of being binned into consensus sequences, reads that shared molecular identifiers were thrown out. CDR3 identification, clonotype clustering and error correction used MiTCR with a Q25 quality threshold and the strictest error-elimination algorithm. A nonparametric unseen species model with Euler transformation was used to estimate a lower bound on total TCR beta diversity. Using fastp at Q25 and MiXCR, TCRdb reprocessed the public reads and kept productive beta chains. Rows with a matching CDR3 protein are joined into one entry that keeps the most common DNA and genes. The V and J calls follow TCRdb's processing rather than the paper's. This sample is represented by about 640,000 distinct CDR3 sequences; roughly 58% of them were singletons. The ten largest clones add up to around 37% of the sample.

The V and J genes are TRBV9 and TRBJ2-7, with the D call perhaps TRBD1 or TRBD2, as 6 bases match in each case. The J call may be in error: the DNA end matches TRBJ2-5 better. The clonotype comes from a man in his 60s in good health. Material: blood. Here the CDR3 is given as CASSTDVGGAETQYF. The nucleotides are TGTGCCAGCAGCACCGACGTGGGGGGCGCAGAGACCCAGTACTTC.